The T cell receptor (beta chain) described here comes from a study of read filtering for tumor transcriptome and immune sequencing. Background on the study: Revised staging placed 8 or 9 patients in R-ISS I, 15 to 20 in II, 7 in III. TCR-mapped reads were about 4 to 11 million with IR-seq versus roughly 85 to 1,400 with RNA-seq. Study-wide points: Correlation between methods rose after single-read clonotypes were removed.

V was cut by 4 bases and J by 1 base, with 11 bases left in between. The CDR3 has 14 amino acids. Germline-derived CDR1 and CDR2 are MGHRA and YSYEKL. This clonotype has more than one count but fewer than ten. Its antigen is not identified. Molecular barcoded adaptors covering alpha/delta and beta/gamma chains were used on approximately 400 ng RNA. TCRdb analysed the reads with MiXCR anew, one entry per CDR3 protein. The sample lists 90,000 to 95,000 distinct CDR3 sequences, roughly 21% occurring once. Every patient had bone marrow sampled while the disease was active. Sequenced input: a population of CD138-negative cells sorted from bone marrow. The V and J genes are TRBV4-1 and TRBJ2-7; D perhaps matches TRBD1 (6 bases). The sequence was collected from a donor at least 40 years old with multiple myeloma. The CDR3 DNA reads as TGCGCCAGCAGCCCGGGGACATTTTCCTACGAGCAGTACTTC. It is translated as CASSPGTFSYEQYF.